Reported below is one T cell receptor beta chain. The sample originates from a study of blood T cell repertoires in COVID-19. Overall study: PBMCs, B-cell-depleted T cells, or T cells provided the cDNA or gDNA that made up the material.

Germline-derived CDR1 and CDR2 are SGDLS and YYNGEE. The CDR3 runs 14 residues. V dropped 2 bases and J dropped 3 bases, with 10 bases sitting between them. TCRdb keeps only in-frame clones here, not all; method: immunoSEQ multiplex PCR. The sample lists about 63,000 clones; 92% were seen once. The rearrangement joins TRBV9 to TRBJ2-3, with D tentatively TRBD1 (6 bases). The receptor's source is a man in his fifties with active COVID-19. Sequencing was performed on peripheral blood. The CDR3: CASSVGTRTDTQYF. The CDR3 DNA reads as TGTGCCAGCAGCGTTGGGACAAGAACAGATACGCAGTATTTT.